This T cell receptor (beta chain) was observed in a study of T-cell memory formation after mild COVID-19. General study findings and limits: Clones that got smaller from day 15 to 85 had even CD4/CD8, while clones growing later tipped toward CD4+.

Concerning this clonotype itself: The target antigen is unknown. An end of the junction does not agree with germline; a read error may underlie this.

CDR3 size: 13 residues. TCRdb used MiXCR to reprocess the 5' RACE reads, holding one entry per CDR3 protein. The sample includes tens of thousands of distinct CDR3 sequences, roughly an eighth of them seen just once. The genes are TRBV12-3 or TRBV12-4 and TRBJ1-6; D remains unclear. The source material was PBMCs or a T cell subset sorted from them (not recorded which). The sequence was obtained from a man aged 18 to 30 who had mild COVID-19 (a few samples of this study predate the infection). Cell type and time point are not known. CDR3 DNA: TGTGCCAGCAACTTGCAGAACAATTCACCCCTCAACTTT. Translated: CASNLQNNSPLNF.